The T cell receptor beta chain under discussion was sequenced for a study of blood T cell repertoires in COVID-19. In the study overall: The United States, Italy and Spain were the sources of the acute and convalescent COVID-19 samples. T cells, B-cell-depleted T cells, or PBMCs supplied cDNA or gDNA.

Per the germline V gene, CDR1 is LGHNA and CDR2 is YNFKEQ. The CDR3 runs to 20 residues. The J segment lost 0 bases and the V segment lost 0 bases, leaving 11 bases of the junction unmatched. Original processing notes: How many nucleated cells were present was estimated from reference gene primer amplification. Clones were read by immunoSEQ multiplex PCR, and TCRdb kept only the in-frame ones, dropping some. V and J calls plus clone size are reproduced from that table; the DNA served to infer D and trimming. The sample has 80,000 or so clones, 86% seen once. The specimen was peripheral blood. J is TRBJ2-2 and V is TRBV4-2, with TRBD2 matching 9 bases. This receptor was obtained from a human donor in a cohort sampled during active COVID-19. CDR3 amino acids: CASSQDRWGSGSSNTGELFF. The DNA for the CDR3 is TGTGCCAGCAGCCAAGATCGGTGGGGTAGCGGGAGTTCGAACACCGGGGAGCTGTTTTTT.